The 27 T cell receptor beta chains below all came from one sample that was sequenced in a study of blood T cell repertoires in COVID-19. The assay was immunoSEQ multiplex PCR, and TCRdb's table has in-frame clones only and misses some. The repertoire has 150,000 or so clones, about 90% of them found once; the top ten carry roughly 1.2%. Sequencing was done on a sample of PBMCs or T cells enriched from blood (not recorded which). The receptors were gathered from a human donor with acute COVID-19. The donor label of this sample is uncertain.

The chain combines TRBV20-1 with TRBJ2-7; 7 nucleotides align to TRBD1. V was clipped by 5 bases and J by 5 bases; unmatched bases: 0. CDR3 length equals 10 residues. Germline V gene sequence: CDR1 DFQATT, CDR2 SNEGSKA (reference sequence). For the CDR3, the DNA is TGCAGTGCTGGGACAGACGAGCAGTACTTC. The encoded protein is CSAGTDEQYF.

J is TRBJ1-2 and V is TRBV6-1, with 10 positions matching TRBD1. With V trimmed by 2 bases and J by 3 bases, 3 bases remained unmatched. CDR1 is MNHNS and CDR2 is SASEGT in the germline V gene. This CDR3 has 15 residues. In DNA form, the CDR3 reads TGTGCCAGCAGTGAAAGTGGGACAGGGGACTATGGCTACACCTTC. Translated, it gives CASSESGTGDYGYTF.

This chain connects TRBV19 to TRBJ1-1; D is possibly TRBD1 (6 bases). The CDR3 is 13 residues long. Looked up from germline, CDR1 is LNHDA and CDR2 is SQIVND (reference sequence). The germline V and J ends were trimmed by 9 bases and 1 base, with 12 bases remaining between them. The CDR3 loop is CASQTGSNTEAFF. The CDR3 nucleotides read TGTGCCAGCCAGACAGGATCGAACACTGAAGCTTTCTTT.

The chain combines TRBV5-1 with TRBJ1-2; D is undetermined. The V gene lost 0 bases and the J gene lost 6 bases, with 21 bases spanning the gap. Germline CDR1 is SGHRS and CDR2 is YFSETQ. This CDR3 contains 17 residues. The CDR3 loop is CASSLGGLDQTNNGYTF. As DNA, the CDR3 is TGCGCCAGCAGCTTGGGCGGACTAGATCAGACGAATAATGGCTACACCTTC.

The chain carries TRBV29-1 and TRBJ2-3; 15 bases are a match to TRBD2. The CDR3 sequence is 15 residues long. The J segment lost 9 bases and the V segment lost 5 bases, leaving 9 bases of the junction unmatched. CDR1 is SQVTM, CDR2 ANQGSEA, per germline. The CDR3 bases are TGCAGCGTTACCCCCGGACTAGCGGGGGGGGCCACGCAGTATTTT. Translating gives CSVTPGLAGGATQYF.

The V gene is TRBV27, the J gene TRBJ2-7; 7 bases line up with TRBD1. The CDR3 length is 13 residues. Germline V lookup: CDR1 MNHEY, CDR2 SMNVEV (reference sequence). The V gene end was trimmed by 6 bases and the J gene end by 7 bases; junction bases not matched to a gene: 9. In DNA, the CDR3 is TGTGCCAGCAGGGGACAGAGCCTCTTGGAGCAGTACTTC. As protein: CASRGQSLLEQYF.

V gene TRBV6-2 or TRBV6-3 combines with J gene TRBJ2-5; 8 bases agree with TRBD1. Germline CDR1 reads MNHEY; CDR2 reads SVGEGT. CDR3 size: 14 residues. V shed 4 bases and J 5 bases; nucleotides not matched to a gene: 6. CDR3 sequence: CASSSSTGEETQYF. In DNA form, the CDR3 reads TGTGCCAGCAGTTCCTCGACAGGGGAGGAGACCCAGTACTTC.

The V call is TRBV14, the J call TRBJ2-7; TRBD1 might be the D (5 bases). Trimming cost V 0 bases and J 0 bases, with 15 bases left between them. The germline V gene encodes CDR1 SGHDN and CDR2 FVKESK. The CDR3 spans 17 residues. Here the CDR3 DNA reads TGTGCCAGCAGCCAAGAAGGTTTTGGGGCCTTCTCCTACGAGCAGTACTTC. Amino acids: CASSQEGFGAFSYEQYF.

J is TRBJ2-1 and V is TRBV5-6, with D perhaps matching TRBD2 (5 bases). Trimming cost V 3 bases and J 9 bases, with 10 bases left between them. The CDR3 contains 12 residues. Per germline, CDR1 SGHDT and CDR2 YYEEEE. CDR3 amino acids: CASSSTRGEQFF. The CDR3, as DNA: TGTGCCAGCAGCTCAACACGGGGTGAGCAGTTCTTC.

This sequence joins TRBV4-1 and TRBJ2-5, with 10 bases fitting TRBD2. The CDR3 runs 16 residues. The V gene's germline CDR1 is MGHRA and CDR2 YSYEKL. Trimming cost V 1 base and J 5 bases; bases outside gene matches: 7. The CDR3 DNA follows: TGCGCCAGCAGCCAAGTATCCAGCGGGGGGGCGGAGACCCAGTACTTC. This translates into CASSQVSSGGAETQYF.

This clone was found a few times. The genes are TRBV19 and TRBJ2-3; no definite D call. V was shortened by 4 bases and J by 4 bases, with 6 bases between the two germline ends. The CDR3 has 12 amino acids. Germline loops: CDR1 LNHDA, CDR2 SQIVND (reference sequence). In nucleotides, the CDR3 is TGTGCCAGTAGTAGAGTCCCAGATACGCAGTATTTT. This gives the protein CASSRVPDTQYF. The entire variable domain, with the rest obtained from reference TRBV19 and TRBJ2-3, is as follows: DGGITQSPKYLFRKEGQNVTLSCEQNLNHDAMYWYRQDPGQGLRLIYYSQIVNDFQKGDIAEGYSVSREKKESFPLTVTSAQKNPTAFYLCASSRVPDTQYFGPGTRLTVL.

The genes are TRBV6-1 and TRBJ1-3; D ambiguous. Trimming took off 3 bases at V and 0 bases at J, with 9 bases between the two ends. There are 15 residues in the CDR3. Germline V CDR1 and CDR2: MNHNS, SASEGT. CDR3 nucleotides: TGTGCCAGCAGTGAGGAGGCCTACTCTGGAAACACCATATATTTT. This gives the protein CASSEEAYSGNTIYF.

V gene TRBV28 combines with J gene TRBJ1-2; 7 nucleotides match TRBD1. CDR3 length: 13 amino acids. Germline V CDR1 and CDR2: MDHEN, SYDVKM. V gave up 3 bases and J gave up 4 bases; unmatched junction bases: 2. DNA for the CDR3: TGTGCCAGCAGTTTTTCAGGGGGCTATGGCTACACCTTC. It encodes CASSFSGGYGYTF.

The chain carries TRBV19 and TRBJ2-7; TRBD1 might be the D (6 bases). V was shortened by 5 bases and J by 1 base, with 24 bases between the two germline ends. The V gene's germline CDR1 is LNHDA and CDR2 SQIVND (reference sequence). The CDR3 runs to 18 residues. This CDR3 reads CASSPTPGQRVSSYEQYF. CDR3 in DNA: TGTGCCAGTAGTCCCACCCCAGGACAGAGAGTTTCATCCTACGAGCAGTACTTC. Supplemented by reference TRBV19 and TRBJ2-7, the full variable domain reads DGGITQSPKYLFRKEGQNVTLSCEQNLNHDAMYWYRQDPGQGLRLIYYSQIVNDFQKGDIAEGYSVSREKKESFPLTVTSAQKNPTAFYLCASSPTPGQRVSSYEQYFGPGTRLTVT.

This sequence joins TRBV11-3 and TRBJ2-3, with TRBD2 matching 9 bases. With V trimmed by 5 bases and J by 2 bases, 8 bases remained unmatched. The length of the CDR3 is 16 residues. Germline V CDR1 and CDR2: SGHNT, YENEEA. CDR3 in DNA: TGTGCCAGCAGCGGGACTAGCCCACCGTACACAGATACGCAGTATTTT. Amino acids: CASSGTSPPYTDTQYF.

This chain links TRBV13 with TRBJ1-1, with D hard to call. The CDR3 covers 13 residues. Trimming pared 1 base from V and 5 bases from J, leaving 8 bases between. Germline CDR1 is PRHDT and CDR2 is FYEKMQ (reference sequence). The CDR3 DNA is TGTGCCAGCAGCTTAGATCCGGGGACTGAAGCTTTCTTT. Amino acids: CASSLDPGTEAFF.

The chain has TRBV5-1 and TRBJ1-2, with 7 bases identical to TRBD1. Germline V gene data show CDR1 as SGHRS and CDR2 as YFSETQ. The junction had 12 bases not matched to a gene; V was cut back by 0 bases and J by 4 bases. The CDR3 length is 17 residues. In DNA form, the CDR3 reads TGCGCCAGCAGCTTGGCAGGGGGGCAGCGGAGCTTCTATGGCTACACCTTC. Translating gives CASSLAGGQRSFYGYTF.

This CDR3 reads CASSLAGAGANVLTF. For the CDR3, the DNA is TGTGCCAGCAGCTTAGCCGGGGCTGGGGCCAACGTCCTGACTTTC. The chain has TRBV7-8 and TRBJ2-6, with D possibly TRBD2 on 5 matching bases. The V end lost 0 bases, the J end lost 2 bases, and 5 bases lay between the germline ends. This CDR3 spans 15 amino acids. The germline V gene has CDR1 SGHVS and CDR2 FQNEAQ.

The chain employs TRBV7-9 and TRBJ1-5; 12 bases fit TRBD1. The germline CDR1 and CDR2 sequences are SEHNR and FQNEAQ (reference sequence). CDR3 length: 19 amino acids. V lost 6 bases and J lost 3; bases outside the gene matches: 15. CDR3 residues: CASSYSGTGGPVLNQPQHF. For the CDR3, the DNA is TGTGCCAGCAGTTATAGCGGGACAGGGGGCCCCGTCCTCAATCAGCCCCAGCATTTT. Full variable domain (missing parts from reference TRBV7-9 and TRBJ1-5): DTGVSQNPRHKITKRGQNVTFRCDPISEHNRLYWYRQTLGQGPEFLTYFQNEAQLEKSRLLSDRFSAERPKGSFSTLEIQRTEQGDSAMYLCASSYSGTGGPVLNQPQHFGDGTRLSIL.

CDR3 nucleotide sequence: TGTGCCAGCAGCCCGCGAGCGGAATCGGTAGAGCAGTACTTC. Its translation is CASSPRAESVEQYF. The chain employs TRBV7-2 and TRBJ2-7; D perhaps matches TRBD2 (5 bases). The CDR3 is 14 amino acids. Germline V gene data show CDR1 as SGHTA and CDR2 as FQGNSA. Trimming left V 5 bases short and J 7 bases short, with 18 bases between. Using reference TRBV7-2 and TRBJ2-7 for the parts outside the CDR3, the full variable domain is GAGVSQSPSNKVTEKGKDVELRCDPISGHTALYWYRQSLGQGLEFLIYFQGNSAPDKSGLPSDRFSAERTGGSVSTLTIQRTQQEDSAVYLCASSPRAESVEQYFGPGTRLTVT.

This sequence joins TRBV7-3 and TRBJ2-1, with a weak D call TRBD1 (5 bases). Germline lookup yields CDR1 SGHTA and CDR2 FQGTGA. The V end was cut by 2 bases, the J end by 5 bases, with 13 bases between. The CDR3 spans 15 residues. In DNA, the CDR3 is TGTGCCAGCAGCTTAGAACTGGGGCCTAACAATGAGCAGTTCTTC. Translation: CASSLELGPNNEQFF.

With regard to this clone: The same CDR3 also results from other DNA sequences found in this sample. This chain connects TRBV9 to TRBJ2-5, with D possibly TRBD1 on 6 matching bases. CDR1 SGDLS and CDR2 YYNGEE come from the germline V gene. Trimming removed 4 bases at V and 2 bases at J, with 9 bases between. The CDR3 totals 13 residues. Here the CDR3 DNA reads TGTGCCAGCAGCCAAGGACAGCAAGAGACCCAGTACTTC. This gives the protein CASSQGQQETQYF.

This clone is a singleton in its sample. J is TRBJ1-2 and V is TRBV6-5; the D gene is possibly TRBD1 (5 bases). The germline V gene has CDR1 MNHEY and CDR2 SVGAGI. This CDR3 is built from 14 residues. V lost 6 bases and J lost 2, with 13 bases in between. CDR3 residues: CASRRREINYGYTF. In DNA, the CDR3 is TGTGCCAGCAGGCGCAGGGAAATAAACTATGGCTACACCTTC.

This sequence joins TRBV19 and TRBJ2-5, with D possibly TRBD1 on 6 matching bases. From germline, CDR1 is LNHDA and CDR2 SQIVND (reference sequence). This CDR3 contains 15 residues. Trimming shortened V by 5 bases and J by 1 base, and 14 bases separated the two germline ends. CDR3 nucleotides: TGTGCCAGTAGTCCCAGGACAGAGCCCCAAGAGACCCAGTACTTC. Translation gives CASSPRTEPQETQYF. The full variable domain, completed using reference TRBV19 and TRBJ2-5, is DGGITQSPKYLFRKEGQNVTLSCEQNLNHDAMYWYRQDPGQGLRLIYYSQIVNDFQKGDIAEGYSVSREKKESFPLTVTSAQKNPTAFYLCASSPRTEPQETQYFGPGTRLLVL.

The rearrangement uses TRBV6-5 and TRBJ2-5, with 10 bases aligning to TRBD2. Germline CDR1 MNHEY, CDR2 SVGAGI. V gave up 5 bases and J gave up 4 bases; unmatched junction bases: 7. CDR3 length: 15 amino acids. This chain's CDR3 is CASSPASGGGETQYF. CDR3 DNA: TGTGCCAGCAGTCCGGCTAGCGGGGGAGGAGAGACCCAGTACTTC.

DNA of the CDR3: TGCAGCGTAGGGACAGGGAATTATGGCTACACCTTC. It yields the protein CSVGTGNYGYTF. The chain is built from TRBV29-1 and TRBJ1-2, with 9 bases lining up with TRBD1. Germline values: CDR1 SQVTM, CDR2 ANQGSEA. Unmatched junction bases numbered 4, after V lost 6 bases and J lost 5 bases. The length of the CDR3 is 12 residues. Full variable domain (missing parts from reference TRBV29-1 and TRBJ1-2): SAVISQKPSRDICQRGTSLTIQCQVDSQVTMMFWYRQQPGQSLTLIATANQGSEATYESGFVIDKFPISRPNLTFSTLTVSNMSPEDSSIYLCSVGTGNYGYTFGSGTRLTVV.

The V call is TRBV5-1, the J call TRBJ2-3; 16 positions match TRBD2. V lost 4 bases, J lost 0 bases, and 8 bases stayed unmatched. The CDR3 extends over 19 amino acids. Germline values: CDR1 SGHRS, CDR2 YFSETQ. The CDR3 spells CASSPGLAGGVTSTDTQYF. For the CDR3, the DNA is TGCGCCAGCAGCCCGGGACTAGCGGGGGGGGTAACTAGCACAGATACGCAGTATTTT.